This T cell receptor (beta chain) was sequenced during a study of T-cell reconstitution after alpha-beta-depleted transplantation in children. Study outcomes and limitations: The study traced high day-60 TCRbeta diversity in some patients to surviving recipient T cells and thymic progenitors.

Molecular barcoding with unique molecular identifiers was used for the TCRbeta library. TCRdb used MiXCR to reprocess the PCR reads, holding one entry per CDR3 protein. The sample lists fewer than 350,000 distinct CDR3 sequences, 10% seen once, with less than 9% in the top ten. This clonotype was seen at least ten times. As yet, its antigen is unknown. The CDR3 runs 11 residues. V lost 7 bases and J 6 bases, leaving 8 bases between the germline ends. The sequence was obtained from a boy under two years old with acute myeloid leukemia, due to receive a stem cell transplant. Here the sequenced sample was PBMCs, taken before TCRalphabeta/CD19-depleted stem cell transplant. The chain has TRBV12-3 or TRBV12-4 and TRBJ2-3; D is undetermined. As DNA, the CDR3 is TGTGCCAGCATTTTCGGGGATACGCAGTATTTT. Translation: CASIFGDTQYF.